A selection of T cell receptor beta chains follows, all from one sample in a study of T cell responses to AZD1222 COVID-19 vaccine. TCRdb's table, derived via immunoSEQ multiplex PCR, lists solely in-frame clones and lacks some. The repertoire holds roughly 150,000 clones, roughly nine tenths seen once, with 6.9% in the top ten. Here the sequenced sample was peripheral blood, taken after recovery from COVID-19. Receptors originate from an adult who had recovered from COVID-19. CDR3s include the opening cysteine and the closing phenylalanine or tryptophan. D genes are given only for firm matches. Some rows have no size entry. The others give once, few or many, or a class for an expanded clone.

D gene,clone size,J gene,V gene,CDR3 DNA,CDR3 protein
NA,NA,TRBJ1-2,TRBV29-1,TGCAGCGTCGACATGTGGGGCTCTGGCTACACCTTC,CSVDMWGSGYTF
NA,few,TRBJ1-1,TRBV7-9,TGTGCCAGCACCCTAGCGACTGGGCCGGCGACTGAAGCTTTCTTT,CASTLATGPATEAFF
NA,NA,TRBJ2-5,TRBV5-1,TGCGCCAGCAGCTTGGAGCCGACCCGGGAGACCCAGTACTTC,CASSLEPTRETQYF
NA,NA,TRBJ2-7,TRBV7-2,TGTGCCAGCAGCTCGAGTTCGAAGTACGAGCAGTACTTC,CASSSSSKYEQYF
NA,NA,TRBJ1-4,TRBV9,TGTGCCAGCAGCGTAGGGTCCACTAATGAAAAACTGTTTTTT,CASSVGSTNEKLFF
NA,NA,TRBJ1-1,TRBV12-3/TRBV12-4,TGTGCCAGCAGTCCTGGACCGAACACTGAAGCTTTCTTT,CASSPGPNTEAFF
TRBD1,NA,TRBJ1-2,TRBV5-8,TGTGCCAGCAGCTTGGCGCCGCACGCAGGGGGGATCTATGGCTACACCTTC,CASSLAPHAGGIYGYTF
NA,NA,TRBJ2-7,TRBV7-2,TGTGCCAGCAGCTCTCAGCGGCTGAAAGGTGGAGAGCAGTACTTC,CASSSQRLKGGEQYF
TRBD2,NA,TRBJ2-2,TRBV5-1,TGCGCCAGCAGCTTTCAGACTAGCGTAACCGGGGAGCTGTTTTTT,CASSFQTSVTGELFF
NA,NA,TRBJ2-3,TRBV9,TGTGCCAGCAGCGTAGCGGAAGGGCGGATCAGCACAGATACGCAGTATTTT,CASSVAEGRISTDTQYF
NA,NA,TRBJ1-1,TRBV28,TGTGCCAGCACCTCACCATCCCGCGGACAGCGCAACACTGAAGCTTTCTTT,CASTSPSRGQRNTEAFF
TRBD1,once,TRBJ1-1,TRBV18,TGTGCCAGCTCACCGTCGACAGGGGAACGGACTGAAGCTTTCTTT,CASSPSTGERTEAFF
NA,NA,TRBJ2-7,TRBV20-1,TGCAGTGCCCTTATGGAGTTCGAGCAGTACTTC,CSALMEFEQYF